Listed below are T cell receptor beta chains from one sample, sequenced in a study of OX40 agonist ivuxolimab in advanced cancers. Using immunoSEQ multiplex PCR, the repertoire was profiled, and TCRdb retains in-frame clones only, with some absent. The table has over 80,000 clones, 80% to 95% seen once. Here the sequenced sample was CD4+ or CD8+ T cells sorted from blood, taken in a trial of the OX40 agonist ivuxolimab. These receptors came from an adult with an advanced solid tumor such as melanoma, head and neck, liver or kidney cancer. CDR3s include the opening cysteine and the closing phenylalanine or tryptophan. Each record gives: D gene, clone size, V gene, J gene, CDR3 protein, CDR3 DNA. D genes are given only for firm matches. Clone size, where shown, is once, few, many, or a class for clones that have expanded.

TRBD2,once,TRBV11-3,TRBJ2-5,CASSLVGTNQETQYF,TGTGCCAGCAGCTTAGTTGGGACTAACCAAGAGACCCAGTACTTC
TRBD1,.,TRBV28,TRBJ1-2,CASTTTRGGGLLGGYTF,TGTGCCAGCACCACAACCAGGGGGGGAGGGCTTTTGGGTGGCTACACCTTC
TRBD1,.,TRBV29-1,TRBJ2-7,CSVGGDSTSYEQYF,TGCAGCGTTGGAGGGGACAGCACCTCCTACGAGCAGTACTTC
.,.,TRBV10-3,TRBJ1-5,CAISESWAETHQPQHF,TGTGCCATCAGTGAGTCTTGGGCAGAGACCCATCAGCCCCAGCATTTT
.,.,TRBV11-2,TRBJ1-2,CASSLGASREGTF,TGTGCCAGCAGCTTAGGTGCTTCCCGGGAGGGCACCTTC
.,.,TRBV19,TRBJ1-2,CASSPTAQEPYGYTF,TGTGCCAGTAGTCCGACAGCCCAGGAGCCCTATGGCTACACCTTC
.,once,TRBV10-3,TRBJ2-1,CAISETKAGGSYNEQFF,TGTGCCATCAGTGAGACCAAGGCGGGCGGCTCCTACAATGAGCAGTTCTTC
.,once,TRBV9,TRBJ2-3,CASSVGFTDTQYF,TGTGCCAGCAGCGTAGGGTTCACAGATACGCAGTATTTT
.,.,TRBV4-2,TRBJ2-5,CASSQDQTRGIRETQYF,TGTGCCAGCAGCCAAGACCAGACCAGAGGAATACGAGAGACCCAGTACTTC
.,few,TRBV6-5,TRBJ2-7,CASSYSDEREQYF,TGTGCCAGCAGTTACTCGGACGAGCGCGAGCAGTACTTC
.,.,TRBV5-1,TRBJ2-3,CASSFQGGDTDTQYF,TGCGCCAGCAGCTTCCAGGGGGGAGATACAGATACGCAGTATTTT
TRBD2,.,TRBV27,TRBJ2-7,CASSPRRGGEQYF,TGTGCCAGCAGTCCCCGTCGGGGGGGCGAGCAGTACTTC
.,.,TRBV19,TRBJ1-5,CASSIVFLRARGQPQHF,TGTGCCAGTAGTATAGTATTTTTGAGGGCGAGAGGTCAGCCCCAGCATTTT
.,few,TRBV7-3,TRBJ2-5,CASSPGQRGETQYF,TGTGCCAGCAGCCCTGGACAGCGAGGGGAGACCCAGTACTTC
.,.,TRBV7-2,TRBJ1-1,CASRPKDRLGTEAFF,TGTGCCAGCAGGCCAAAGGACCGACTGGGGACTGAAGCTTTCTTT
TRBD2,once,TRBV18,TRBJ2-5,CASSPYNRRGQETQYF,TGTGCCAGCTCACCTTATAATCGGCGGGGGCAAGAGACCCAGTACTTC
TRBD1,.,TRBV27,TRBJ1-2,CASTTTGDYGYTF,TGTGCCAGCACCACGACAGGGGACTATGGCTACACCTTC
.,.,TRBV28,TRBJ1-2,CASRVTGYGYTF,TGTGCCAGCAGGGTGACAGGCTATGGCTACACCTTC
.,.,TRBV28,TRBJ1-2,CASSFERVYGYTF,TGTGCCAGCAGTTTTGAGCGAGTCTATGGCTACACCTTC
.,few,TRBV7-2,TRBJ2-5,CASSFSQRAQYF,TGTGCCAGCAGCTTTTCTCAGAGGGCCCAGTACTTC
TRBD2,.,TRBV7-9,TRBJ2-1,CASSFRGTSGIRNEQFF,TGTGCCAGCAGCTTCCGCGGGACTAGCGGGATTCGGAATGAGCAGTTCTTC
.,.,TRBV28,TRBJ1-1,CASSLIGGTEAFF,TGTGCCAGCAGTTTAATCGGGGGCACTGAAGCTTTCTTT
.,.,TRBV6-6,TRBJ2-7,CARGPSLPLLEQYF,TGTGCCAGGGGTCCATCTCTCCCTTTATTAGAGCAGTACTTC
.,.,TRBV4-1,TRBJ2-1,CASSQGTRYSYNEQFF,TGCGCCAGCAGCCAAGGGACGAGATACTCCTACAATGAGCAGTTCTTC
.,.,TRBV28,TRBJ2-5,CASREGTVWETQYF,TGTGCCAGCAGGGAGGGGACGGTGTGGGAGACCCAGTACTTC
.,.,TRBV4-1,TRBJ1-2,CASSQDVFLGRMGNYGYTF,TGCGCCAGCAGCCAAGACGTTTTTTTAGGGAGGATGGGGAACTATGGCTACACCTTC
.,.,TRBV5-8,TRBJ2-4,CASSLSGTRNIQYF,TGTGCCAGCAGCCTTTCTGGGACTCGAAACATTCAGTACTTC
TRBD2,.,TRBV5-1,TRBJ2-1,CASRVLAGVNDEQFF,TGCGCCAGCAGGGTACTAGCGGGAGTTAACGATGAGCAGTTCTTC
TRBD1,few,TRBV5-1,TRBJ2-5,CASRQGDLRETQYF,TGCGCCAGTCGACAGGGGGACCTCCGCGAGACCCAGTACTTC
.,few,TRBV2,TRBJ1-2,CASRAGNRGGYTF,TGTGCCAGCAGGGCAGGGAACCGGGGTGGCTACACCTTC
.,.,TRBV29-1,TRBJ1-1,CSVDREYTEAFF,TGCAGCGTTGACAGGGAGTACACTGAAGCTTTCTTT
.,.,TRBV5-1,TRBJ1-1,CASSFGQRNTEAFF,TGCGCCAGCAGCTTTGGACAGCGGAACACTGAAGCTTTCTTT
.,.,TRBV19,TRBJ2-3,CASNLGSTDTQYF,TGTGCCAGTAATTTGGGAAGCACAGATACGCAGTATTTT
.,few,TRBV10-1,TRBJ2-7,CASNRGTPNEQYF,TGCGCCAGCAATCGGGGGACCCCTAACGAGCAGTACTTC
TRBD1,.,TRBV6-6,TRBJ2-7,CASRLGTGGRYEQYF,TGTGCCAGCAGACTTGGGACAGGGGGCAGGTACGAGCAGTACTTC
.,.,TRBV6-6,TRBJ1-5,CASSAGVYSNQPQHF,TGTGCCAGCAGTGCGGGCGTTTATAGCAATCAGCCCCAGCATTTT
.,.,TRBV6-1,TRBJ2-7,CASTLERDMTYEQYF,TGTGCCAGCACCCTAGAACGGGACATGACCTACGAGCAGTACTTC
.,.,TRBV9,TRBJ2-5,CASSVVWTGETQYF,TGTGCCAGCAGCGTAGTGTGGACCGGGGAGACCCAGTACTTC
TRBD1,.,TRBV5-8,TRBJ2-5,CASTFDYGGDRGRETQYF,TGTGCCAGCACCTTCGACTATGGGGGAGACAGGGGGCGAGAGACCCAGTACTTC
.,.,TRBV11-3,TRBJ2-3,CASSLEGGTDTQYF,TGTGCCAGCAGCTTAGAGGGGGGAACGGATACGCAGTATTTT
TRBD1,.,TRBV29-1,TRBJ2-3,CSADRVATDTQYF,TGCAGCGCTGACAGGGTAGCCACAGATACGCAGTATTTT
TRBD1,few,TRBV6-1,TRBJ1-2,CASSASDRGLGYTF,TGTGCCAGCAGTGCCTCGGACAGGGGGTTGGGCTACACCTTC
TRBD1,.,TRBV18,TRBJ1-5,CASSPYGQGGGQPQHF,TGTGCCAGCTCGCCATACGGACAGGGGGGAGGTCAGCCCCAGCATTTT
.,.,TRBV19,TRBJ1-1,CASKAGHPRGEAFF,TGTGCCAGTAAGGCTGGGCATCCCCGAGGTGAAGCTTTCTTT
TRBD1,.,TRBV6-5,TRBJ1-5,CASRSDRDQPQHF,TGTGCCAGCAGATCGGACAGGGATCAGCCCCAGCATTTT
.,.,TRBV4-2,TRBJ2-3,CASSLEARAEVDTQYF,TGTGCCAGCAGCCTCGAGGCCCGGGCCGAAGTTGATACGCAGTATTTT
.,.,TRBV2,TRBJ2-1,CASSDRLVSHEQFF,TGTGCCAGCAGTGATCGGCTCGTCTCCCATGAGCAGTTCTTC
TRBD1,.,TRBV6-1,TRBJ1-1,CASSQESRGPTEAFF,TGTGCCAGCAGCCAAGAGTCCAGGGGGCCCACTGAAGCTTTCTTT
.,.,TRBV5-5,TRBJ2-5,CASSLFRDQETQYF,TGTGCCAGCAGCTTATTCAGGGACCAAGAGACCCAGTACTTC
TRBD1,.,TRBV10-2,TRBJ1-1,CASSESEGQGAFF,TGCGCCAGCAGTGAGTCGGAGGGACAGGGGGCTTTCTTT
TRBD2,.,TRBV9,TRBJ2-1,CASSVVSGGYNEQFF,TGTGCCAGCAGCGTAGTGAGCGGGGGGTACAATGAGCAGTTCTTC
.,.,TRBV6-6,TRBJ2-7,CASTRGLSYEQYF,TGTGCCAGTACCAGAGGGCTCTCCTACGAGCAGTACTTC
.,.,TRBV28,TRBJ1-1,CASSLHGTGTEAFF,TGTGCCAGCAGTTTACACGGGACCGGCACTGAAGCTTTCTTT